The 11 T cell receptor beta chains below come from one sample, sequenced in a study of cytomegalovirus exposure and HLA in healthy donors. Amplification used 60 Vbeta primers and 13 Jbeta primers. Clones were read by immunoSEQ multiplex PCR, and TCRdb kept only the in-frame ones, dropping some. The sample table sets out 90,000 to 100,000 clones. Sample: PBMCs. The receptor set was obtained from a woman in her thirties in good health and CMV-seronegative.

The CDR3 here is CASSPRTENEKLFF. CDR3 nucleotide sequence: TGTGCCAGCTCTCCCAGGACTGAGAATGAAAAACTGTTTTTT. V is TRBV18 and J is TRBJ1-4; D call uncertain. This CDR3 spans 14 amino acids. Trimming shortened V by 6 bases and J by 5 bases, and 13 bases separated the two germline ends. Germline V gene sequence: CDR1 KGHSH, CDR2 LQKENI.

This chain links TRBV11-2 with TRBJ1-5; D perhaps matches TRBD1 (5 bases). The CDR3 is made up of 13 amino acids. V was cut by 5 bases and J by 5 bases, with 10 bases left in between. Germline loops: CDR1 SGHAT, CDR2 FQNNGV. CDR3 in amino acids: CASSAAGDQPQHF. In DNA form, the CDR3 reads TGTGCCAGCAGCGCGGCGGGGGATCAGCCCCAGCATTTT.

V gene TRBV19 combines with J gene TRBJ2-4; D unresolved. Trimming shortened V by 5 bases and J by 8 bases, and 19 bases separated the two germline ends. The CDR3 is 15 residues long. The germline gives CDR1 LNHDA, CDR2 SQIVND (reference sequence). CDR3 DNA sequence: TGTGCCAGTAGTTATGGGTTGGTATCGGCGGACATTCAGTACTTC. This sequence encodes CASSYGLVSADIQYF.

This chain uses TRBV6-5 with TRBJ1-1; unclear D gene. The V end lost 7 bases, the J end lost 3 bases, and 6 bases lay between the germline ends. This CDR3 spans 11 amino acids. The germline CDR1 and CDR2 sequences are MNHEY and SVGAGI. The CDR3 bases are TGTGCCAGCACTCGGGACACTGAAGCTTTCTTT. This sequence encodes CASTRDTEAFF.

The J gene is TRBJ2-2, the V gene TRBV29-1, with TRBD1 as a possible D gene (6 bases). The CDR3 spans 13 residues. Germline CDR1 reads SQVTM; CDR2 reads ANQGSEA. V lost 3 bases and J lost 7, with 12 bases in between. The CDR3 DNA follows: TGCAGCGTTGAGCAAGGGGGTGGCGGGGAGCTGTTTTTT. It translates to CSVEQGGGGELFF.

This rearrangement joins TRBV27 to TRBJ2-7; D is possibly TRBD2 (5 bases). This CDR3 region has 13 residues. Trimming left V 4 bases short and J 2 bases short, with 9 bases between. CDR1 and CDR2 (germline): MNHEY, SMNVEV (reference sequence). Here the CDR3 reads CASSSTGTYEQYF. The CDR3 nucleotides are TGTGCCAGCAGTTCCACGGGAACCTACGAGCAGTACTTC.

The CDR3 DNA sequence: TGCGCCAGCGGCCGGGACTACTCTAACTACGAGCAGTACTTC. This encodes CASGRDYSNYEQYF. This chain connects TRBV5-1 to TRBJ2-7, with 7 nucleotides matching TRBD2. CDR1 and CDR2 (germline): SGHRS, YFSETQ. With V trimmed by 7 bases and J by 3 bases, 10 bases remained unmatched. CDR3 length equals 14 residues. Supplemented by reference TRBV5-1 and TRBJ2-7, the full variable domain reads KAGVTQTPRYLIKTRGQQVTLSCSPISGHRSVSWYQQTPGQGLQFLFEYFSETQRNKGNFPGRFSGRQFSNSRSEMNVSTLELGDSALYLCASGRDYSNYEQYFGPGTRLTVT.

Details on this clone: One end of the junction does not line up with germline, which may come from a read error. V gene TRBV10-1 combines with J gene TRBJ2-7; no definite D call. The germline gives CDR1 WNHNN, CDR2 SYGVQD (reference sequence). The CDR3 is 10 amino acids. The CDR3 loop reads CASIISLVDF. The CDR3 nucleotides read TGCGCCAGTATCATTAGCCTCGTGGACTTC.

The rearrangement links TRBV29-1 to TRBJ2-7; 9 nucleotides agree with TRBD1. Trimming at V came to 6 bases and at J to 0 bases, leaving 6 bases not matched to a gene. The CDR3 runs 14 residues. CDR1 and CDR2 (germline): SQVTM, ANQGSEA. CDR3 nucleotides: TGCAGCGTAATGGGGACAGGGAGCTCCTACGAGCAGTACTTC. Its protein is CSVMGTGSSYEQYF.

V usage is TRBV11-2 and J usage is TRBJ2-1, with 10 bases matching TRBD1. There are 16 residues in the CDR3. From germline, CDR1 is SGHAT and CDR2 FQNNGV. J gave up 1 base and V 2 bases, and 2 bases lay outside the gene matches. This chain's CDR3 is CASSLRTGGSYNEQFF. Written as DNA, the CDR3 is TGTGCCAGCAGCTTAAGGACAGGGGGTTCCTACAATGAGCAGTTCTTC.

The rearrangement links TRBV11-3 to TRBJ2-3; 8 nucleotides match TRBD1. V gave up 5 bases and J gave up 0 bases; unmatched junction bases: 4. CDR3 length: 15 residues. The V gene's germline CDR1 is SGHNT and CDR2 YENEEA. CDR3 nucleotides: TGTGCCAGCAGCCCCCGACAGGGGAGCACAGATACGCAGTATTTT. Protein product: CASSPRQGSTDTQYF.